This T cell receptor (beta chain) was recorded in a study of control samples from healthy donors and cancer patients. CDR3 length equals 13 residues. V was clipped by 5 bases and J by 9 bases, with 14 bases between them. Germline CDR1 and CDR2: MNHEY and SVGAGI. The method was immunoSEQ multiplex PCR; TCRdb's version includes in-frame clones alone and lacks a portion of them. The table lists fewer than 40,000 clones, roughly 94% of them singletons. The clonotype comes from a man aged 60-69 years in good health. The chain uses TRBV6-5 and TRBJ2-1; TRBD1 might be the D (6 bases). Sequences were obtained from blood. CDR3 region: CASSTQGISEQFF. As DNA, the CDR3 is TGTGCCAGCAGTACTCAGGGGATCAGTGAGCAGTTCTTC.